These 20 T cell receptor beta chains came from one sample sequenced in a study of vaccination and CD4 T cells after COVID-19. Specified treatment: approximately nine-day PBMC culture with coronavirus spike peptide pools or control peptides (ViraFEST assay). These receptors' targets are unknown. With the Oncomine TCR Beta short-read assay, DNA from cultured CD4+ T cells was sequenced. MiXCR, run by TCRdb on the PCR reads, gives a single entry per CDR3 protein. Among about 15,000 distinct CDR3 sequences listed, approximately 53% were seen once. The sample in question was CD4+ T cells from blood, cultured in vitro, obtained before SARS-CoV-2 vaccination. The receptors originated from a human donor who had recovered from COVID-19.

The genes are TRBV29-1 and TRBJ2-1; 7 nucleotides match TRBD2. The CDR3 sequence is 13 residues long. With 4 bases clipped from V and 3 bases from J, the junction kept 3 bases outside the gene matches. The germline V gene has CDR1 SQVTM and CDR2 ANQGSEA. The CDR3 nucleotides read TGCAGCGTTGTGGGCGGGGGCTACAATGAGCAGTTCTTC. Translation gives CSVVGGGYNEQFF.

The chain's CDR3 is CATSDRTSGGTDTQYF. CDR3 bases: TGTGCCACCAGTGACCGGACTAGCGGGGGCACAGATACGCAGTATTTT. The chain combines TRBV24-1 with TRBJ2-3; 12 bases fit TRBD2. The CDR3 length is 16 residues. V gave up 4 bases and J gave up 1 base; unmatched junction bases: 2. CDR1 KGHDR and CDR2 SFDVKD come from the germline V gene.

The rearrangement uses TRBV2 and TRBJ2-7; D perhaps matches TRBD2 (5 bases). Trimming stripped 6 bases from V and 3 bases from J, with 15 bases between. The CDR3 has 14 residues. Germline CDR1 and CDR2: SNHLY and FYNNEI. The DNA of the CDR3 is TGTGCCAGCAGGGAGCCGTTTGGGAGCTACGAGCAGTACTTC. It is translated as CASREPFGSYEQYF.

The genes are TRBV7-9 and TRBJ1-2; possible D gene TRBD1, 5 bases. The V gene's germline CDR1 is SEHNR and CDR2 FQNEAQ (reference sequence). CDR3 length: 15 residues. The V gene lost 5 bases and the J gene lost 8 bases, with 21 bases spanning the gap. CDR3 coding DNA: TGTGCCAGCAGCGAAGAGACACCAGGGAGGAGCGGCTACACCTTC. Translated, it gives CASSEETPGRSGYTF.

V is TRBV5-1 and J is TRBJ1-1; D unclear. The V end lost 6 bases, the J end lost 0 bases, and 12 bases lay between the germline ends. Germline loops: CDR1 SGHRS, CDR2 YFSETQ. The CDR3 consists of 14 residues. The DNA of the CDR3 is TGCGCCAGCAAATCCGGGGAACTGAACACTGAAGCTTTCTTT. Its protein is CASKSGELNTEAFF.

This clonotype showed up just a few times. The chain is built from TRBV27 and TRBJ1-2, with 8 bases matching TRBD1. Germline V gene sequence: CDR1 MNHEY, CDR2 SMNVEV (reference sequence). With 5 bases clipped from V and 1 base from J, the junction kept 6 bases outside the gene matches. CDR3 length equals 15 residues. For the CDR3, the DNA is TGTGCCAGCAGTCCCCGGACAGGGTTTAACTATGGCTACACCTTC. Translated, it gives CASSPRTGFNYGYTF.

This chain uses TRBV20-1 with TRBJ1-4, with 10 bases lining up with TRBD1. Germline assignment: CDR1 DFQATT and CDR2 SNEGSKA (reference sequence). This CDR3 has 15 amino acids. Trimming took 6 bases from V and 5 from J; bases not matched to a gene: 9. CDR3 coding DNA: TGCAGTGCCCGTATACCGGGACAGGGGAATGAAAAACTGTTTTTT. Its protein is CSARIPGQGNEKLFF.

This clonotype was seen a handful of times. V and J are TRBV7-6 and TRBJ2-5; 9 positions agree with TRBD1. The germline V gene has CDR1 SGHVS and CDR2 FNYEAQ. The junction had 9 bases not matched to a gene; V was cut back by 5 bases and J by 2 bases. The CDR3 extends over 16 amino acids. CDR3 bases: TGTGCCAGCAGCCCCCCCGGGACAGGGTTTCAAGAGACCCAGTACTTC. Residues: CASSPPGTGFQETQYF.

The rearrangement joins TRBV20-1 to TRBJ2-1; D call uncertain. With 1 base removed from V and 0 bases from J, the gap between germline ends came to 4 bases. Germline assignment: CDR1 DFQATT and CDR2 SNEGSKA (reference sequence). The CDR3 spans 13 residues. CDR3 in amino acids: CSARASSYNEQFF. The CDR3 DNA reads as TGCAGTGCTAGAGCCTCCTCCTACAATGAGCAGTTCTTC.

The chain carries TRBV12-3 or TRBV12-4 and TRBJ1-2, with a possible D match to TRBD1 (6 bases). This CDR3 comprises 15 residues. V lost 6 bases to trimming and J lost 3 bases, with 17 bases between them. Here the CDR3 reads CASRDTGTPYYGYTF. The CDR3 DNA is TGTGCCAGCAGGGATACCGGGACACCTTACTATGGCTACACCTTC.

This clonotype was observed a handful of times. The chain recombines TRBV7-2 with TRBJ2-7; 10 bases are shared with TRBD1. V trimming: 2 bases; J trimming: 4 bases; junction bases outside the gene matches: 11. Germline-derived CDR1 and CDR2 are SGHTA and FQGNSA. The CDR3 runs 17 residues. The CDR3 region is CASSLKTPGQGMYEQYF. As DNA, the CDR3 is TGTGCCAGCAGCTTAAAAACGCCGGGACAGGGGATGTACGAGCAGTACTTC.

The CDR3 reads CASSLFEAPGTEAFF. The CDR3 DNA follows: TGTGCCAGCAGTTTATTCGAGGCTCCGGGGACTGAAGCTTTCTTT. The chain combines TRBV27 with TRBJ1-1, with D unclear. CDR1 is MNHEY, CDR2 SMNVEV, per germline (reference sequence). V was pared by 1 base and J by 5 bases, with 14 bases between. The CDR3 totals 15 residues.

This clonotype was detected only a few times. The chain links TRBV11-3 to TRBJ2-1, with D uncertain. Trimming took 5 bases from V and 8 from J, leaving 7 bases between them. This CDR3 has 11 residues. Per the germline V gene, CDR1 is SGHNT and CDR2 is YENEEA. The CDR3: CASSRGYEQFF. DNA of the CDR3: TGTGCCAGCAGCCGTGGCTATGAGCAGTTCTTC.

The CDR3 sequence: CASSLQRANTEAFF. The CDR3 DNA is TGTGCCAGCAGTTTACAACGGGCCAACACTGAAGCTTTCTTT. V and J are TRBV12-3 or TRBV12-4 and TRBJ1-1; D remains ambiguous. This CDR3 comprises 14 residues. The ends were cut back, 2 bases at V and 2 bases at J, with 9 bases in the middle.

J is TRBJ2-1 and V is TRBV6-2 or TRBV6-3, with 7 bases aligning to TRBD2. The CDR3 is 17 amino acids. The germline V gene encodes CDR1 MNHEY and CDR2 SVGEGT. V lost 2 bases to trimming and J lost 7 bases; unmatched junction nucleotides: 14. The CDR3 DNA reads as TGTGCCAGCAGTTACGAGTTCGGGAGGTCTGATGGAAATGAGCAGTTCTTC. Its translation: CASSYEFGRSDGNEQFF.

The chain links TRBV7-9 to TRBJ2-3, with 12 positions matching TRBD2. Per the germline V gene, CDR1 is SEHNR and CDR2 is FQNEAQ (reference sequence). CDR3 length: 17 amino acids. J lost 6 bases, V lost 5 bases, and 12 bases had no gene match. CDR3 coding DNA: TGTGCCAGCAGCGAAGCCGCTAGCGGGAGGGCCCTCGATACGCAGTATTTT. The encoded protein is CASSEAASGRALDTQYF.

The chain couples TRBV19 to TRBJ2-6; perhaps D is TRBD1 or TRBD2 (5 bases each). V lost 9 bases, J lost 0 bases, and 12 bases lay in between. This CDR3 region has 15 residues. CDR1 and CDR2 from the germline V gene are LNHDA and SQIVND (reference sequence). The CDR3 loop is CASGATFSGANVLTF. In DNA, the CDR3 is TGTGCCAGCGGGGCAACCTTCTCTGGGGCCAACGTCCTGACTTTC.

This clonotype was observed once. The chain couples TRBV11-2 to TRBJ1-5, with TRBD1 matching over 9 bases. The germline CDR1 and CDR2 sequences are SGHAT and FQNNGV. The CDR3 runs 15 residues. J lost 4 bases, V lost 0 bases, and 1 base had no gene match. Written as DNA, the CDR3 is TGTGCCAGCAGCTTAGATGGGACAGGGAATCAGCCCCAGCATTTT. Residues: CASSLDGTGNQPQHF.

J is TRBJ2-3 and V is TRBV20-1; 15 bases map to TRBD2. Germline CDR1 reads DFQATT; CDR2 reads SNEGSKA (reference sequence). CDR3 length: 16 amino acids. V was clipped by 6 bases and J by 4 bases; unmatched bases: 8. The CDR3 protein is CSAAGTSGRMADTQYF. CDR3 nucleotide sequence: TGCAGTGCGGCCGGGACTAGCGGGAGGATGGCAGATACGCAGTATTTT.

This clonotype has just a few counts. CDR3 bases: TGTGCCAGCAGCCCCCCTTCTGGAGGGGTGGGCGGGGCCAACGTCCTGACTTTC. It yields the protein CASSPPSGGVGGANVLTF. This chain links TRBV7-2 with TRBJ2-6, with D maybe TRBD2 (6 bases). The CDR3 covers 18 residues. V lost 5 bases and J 4 bases, leaving 21 bases between the germline ends. The V gene's germline CDR1 is SGHTA and CDR2 FQGNSA.